The 29 T cell receptor beta chains given below trace back to one sample, sequenced in a study of T cells in localized non-small cell lung cancer. The repertoire was sequenced with immunoSEQ multiplex PCR; TCRdb's copy has only in-frame clones and lacks some. The sample consists of 25,000 to 35,000 clones, 92% of them appearing once. The source was peripheral blood, collected before any cancer treatment. The receptors shown here come from a female donor aged 60 or older with stage I lung adenocarcinoma.

The CDR3 region is CASSESMSLNQPQHF. In DNA form, the CDR3 reads TGTGCCAGCAGTGAATCGATGTCCCTCAATCAGCCCCAGCATTTT. The J gene is TRBJ1-5, the V gene TRBV6-1; the D is unclear. V was trimmed by 2 bases and J by 3 bases, leaving 11 bases between them. Germline CDR1 reads MNHNS; CDR2 reads SASEGT. This CDR3 contains 15 residues.

This clone was detected a few times. The rearrangement joins TRBV5-1 to TRBJ1-1; D is uncertain. CDR3 length: 14 residues. Germline lookup yields CDR1 SGHRS and CDR2 YFSETQ. V was clipped by 0 bases and J by 2 bases, with 8 bases between them. CDR3 DNA sequence: TGCGCCAGCAGCTTGGCCGGTACTAACACTGAAGCTTTCTTT. Protein sequence: CASSLAGTNTEAFF.

This sequence joins TRBV7-2 and TRBJ1-1; 7 bases line up with TRBD1. There are 15 residues in the CDR3. The V gene end was trimmed by 7 bases and the J gene end by 0 bases; junction bases not matched to a gene: 8. Germline CDR1 SGHTA, CDR2 FQGNSA. The CDR3 spells CASTPPGTVNTEAFF. DNA of the CDR3: TGTGCCAGCACCCCTCCCGGGACAGTGAACACTGAAGCTTTCTTT.

The chain employs TRBV4-3 and TRBJ2-2; possible D gene TRBD1, 5 bases. Germline assignment: CDR1 LGHNA and CDR2 YSLEER. This CDR3 contains 14 residues. Deletions cut 2 bases from V and 6 bases from J, with 10 bases between. As DNA, the CDR3 is TGCGCCAGCAGCCAATTGACAGAGGCCGGGGAGCTGTTTTTT. This translates into CASSQLTEAGELFF.

The V call is TRBV7-2, the J call TRBJ1-6; no definite D call. CDR3 length equals 13 residues. The germline V and J ends were trimmed by 1 base and 13 bases, with 11 bases remaining between them. The germline V gene encodes CDR1 SGHTA and CDR2 FQGNSA. CDR3 nucleotides: TGTGCCAGCAGCTTAGGATTAGTAAATCCCCTCCACTTT. It codes for CASSLGLVNPLHF.

The V call is TRBV4-1, the J call TRBJ1-5; D is possibly TRBD1 (5 bases). The CDR3 consists of 16 residues. Germline V CDR1 and CDR2: MGHRA, YSYEKL. Trimming removed 3 bases from V and 6 bases from J, with 18 bases in between. The CDR3 bases are TGCGCCAGCAGCCAGACCTTCGTGAGGGGACCTCAGCCCCAGCATTTT. This codes for CASSQTFVRGPQPQHF.

The chain recombines TRBV6-6 with TRBJ1-2, with D perhaps TRBD1 (5 bases). Germline CDR1 and CDR2: MNHNY and SVGAGI (reference sequence). The CDR3 contains 15 residues. V shed 5 bases and J shed 8 bases, with 21 bases lying between them. The CDR3 bases are TGTGCCAGCAGTCCAGTCCAGGGTCACTCGATCGGCTACACCTTC. Translated, it gives CASSPVQGHSIGYTF.

The gene calls are TRBV21-1 and TRBJ1-2. TRBV21-1 is a documented pseudogene. The CDR3 totals 15 residues. CDR3 loop: CASSKDPSGRDGYTF. The CDR3 DNA is TGTGCCAGCAGCAAAGACCCAAGCGGAAGGGATGGCTACACCTTC.

V and J are TRBV11-3 and TRBJ1-6; no clear D. Germline V CDR1 and CDR2: SGHNT, YENEEA. V gave up 5 bases and J gave up 10 bases, with 12 bases separating them. This CDR3 comprises 13 residues. The CDR3 DNA follows: TGTGCCAGCAGCCATCGGGTAGACTCACCCCTCCACTTT. It encodes CASSHRVDSPLHF.

The V and J genes are TRBV6-6 and TRBJ1-3; D is undetermined. Trimming removed 6 bases from V and 8 bases from J, with 20 bases in between. The germline gives CDR1 MNHNY, CDR2 SVGAGI (reference sequence). The CDR3 loop spans 15 amino acids. This chain's CDR3 is CASSQKGIGVDTIYF. CDR3 nucleotides: TGTGCCAGCAGCCAGAAAGGAATTGGCGTGGACACCATATATTTT.

Details on this clone: One end of the junction varies from germline; a read error may be responsible. The chain joins TRBV5-4 to TRBJ1-1; no clear D. Per germline, CDR1 SGHNT and CDR2 YYREEE (reference sequence). This CDR3 region has 13 residues. The chain's CDR3 is CASSPGVKTEAFF. CDR3 DNA: TGTGCCAGCTCCCCCGGCGTGAAGACTGAAGCTTTCTTT.

V and J are TRBV2 and TRBJ1-2; maybe TRBD1 (5 bases). The CDR3 runs to 15 residues. Germline V lookup: CDR1 SNHLY, CDR2 FYNNEI. Trimming removed 6 bases at V and 9 bases at J, with 23 bases between. DNA of the CDR3: TGTGCCAGCAGCTACCCCCCGGGCAGGGTTGTGAGCTACACCTTC. As protein: CASSYPPGRVVSYTF.

The CDR3 DNA reads as TGTGCCAGCAGCTTAGATACAGGGGGGAATGAAAAACTGTTTTTT. It is translated as CASSLDTGGNEKLFF. The gene calls are TRBV7-2 and TRBJ1-4; TRBD1 matches at 8 bases. This CDR3 comprises 15 residues. Trimming cost V 1 base and J 5 bases; bases outside gene matches: 3. Germline-derived CDR1 and CDR2 are SGHTA and FQGNSA.

The chain carries TRBV5-4 and TRBJ2-1; D gene uncertain. The CDR3 is 14 amino acids. Trimming left V 6 bases short and J 3 bases short, with 13 bases between. Germline V lookup: CDR1 SGHNT, CDR2 YYREEE (reference sequence). CDR3 amino acids: CASTFWESYNEQFF. The CDR3, as DNA: TGTGCCAGCACCTTTTGGGAAAGCTACAATGAGCAGTTCTTC.

V gene TRBV27 combines with J gene TRBJ2-3; a weak D match, TRBD2 (6 bases). The CDR3 sequence is 14 residues long. Trimming pared 5 bases from V and 3 bases from J, leaving 12 bases between. Looked up from germline, CDR1 is MNHEY and CDR2 is SMNVEV (reference sequence). The CDR3 nucleotides read TGTGCCAGCAGTCTTGGACTAACAACAGATACGCAGTATTTT. Its translation is CASSLGLTTDTQYF.

The CDR3 loop reads CASSPPRPLASQETQYF. For the CDR3, the DNA is TGTGCCAGCTCACCACCGCGCCCGCTAGCGTCCCAAGAGACCCAGTACTTC. This chain joins TRBV18 and TRBJ2-5, with D tentatively TRBD2 (6 bases). The CDR3 sequence is 17 residues long. Germline CDR1 reads KGHSH; CDR2 reads LQKENI. Deletions cut 0 bases from V and 1 base from J, with 15 bases between. Drawing the rest from reference TRBV18 and TRBJ2-5, the complete variable domain is NAGVMQNPRHLVRRRGQEARLRCSPMKGHSHVYWYRQLPEEGLKFMVYLQKENIIDESGMPKERFSAEFPKEGPSILRIQQVVRGDSAAYFCASSPPRPLASQETQYFGPGTRLLVL.

Of note for this clone: The limits of the CDR3 on the DNA are not certain, so only TCRdb's listed CDR3 is given. The V and J genes are TRBV7-9 and TRBJ2-3; the table's D call, TRBD1, was not checked against the DNA. Looked up from germline, CDR1 is SEHNR and CDR2 is FQNEAQ (reference sequence). Including both end residues, the CDR3 is 15 amino acids long. CDR3 protein: CASSFGPGATDTQYF.

The V call is TRBV7-2, the J call TRBJ2-5; no firm D call. This CDR3 spans 15 amino acids. The germline V gene has CDR1 SGHTA and CDR2 FQGNSA. The V end lost 2 bases, the J end lost 5 bases, and 15 bases lay between the germline ends. The CDR3 DNA is TGTGCCAGCAGCTTACATTCGTCCGTGGGGGAGACCCAGTACTTC. This gives the protein CASSLHSSVGETQYF.

J is TRBJ2-5 and V is TRBV11-3; TRBD1 might be the D (5 bases). Trimming cost V 1 base and J 2 bases, with 8 bases left between them. Germline V gene lookup returns CDR1 SGHNT and CDR2 YENEEA. CDR3 length: 14 amino acids. The chain's CDR3 is CASSLAGSQETQYF. The DNA of the CDR3 is TGTGCCAGCAGCTTAGCAGGGTCACAAGAGACCCAGTACTTC.

The chain recombines TRBV6-5 with TRBJ2-7, with D maybe TRBD1 (6 bases). CDR3 length: 15 residues. Germline V gene sequence: CDR1 MNHEY, CDR2 SVGAGI. The ends were cut back, 0 bases at V and 7 bases at J, with 16 bases in the middle. The CDR3 region is CASSYSTRGGGEQYF. CDR3 in DNA: TGTGCCAGCAGTTACTCGACCAGAGGGGGTGGGGAGCAGTACTTC.

V gene TRBV27 combines with J gene TRBJ2-2; 11 bases are shared with TRBD2. V trimming: 6 bases; J trimming: 5 bases; junction bases outside the gene matches: 8. The CDR3 is 16 amino acids. CDR1 MNHEY and CDR2 SMNVEV come from the germline V gene (reference sequence). The CDR3 coding sequence is TGTGCCAGCAGAGTTAGCGGGGGGGCCCAAACCGGGGAGCTGTTTTTT. It codes for CASRVSGGAQTGELFF.

The V and J genes are TRBV6-4 and TRBJ2-7, with TRBD1 as a possible D gene (6 bases). Germline V lookup: CDR1 MRHNA, CDR2 SNTAGT. V was shortened by 2 bases and J by 0 bases, with 20 bases between the two germline ends. CDR3 size: 18 residues. The CDR3 nucleotides are TGTGCCAGCAGTGACGCCTTCGCCGGGACACCACCCTCCTACGAGCAGTACTTC. Its translation: CASSDAFAGTPPSYEQYF.

This chain links TRBV5-8 with TRBJ2-5; D is possibly TRBD1 (5 bases). Germline lookup yields CDR1 SGHTS and CDR2 YDEGEE. The CDR3 is 14 residues long. Between the trimmed V and J ends, which lost 4 bases and 0 bases, there was a span of 10 bases. CDR3 amino acids: CASSPRQNQETQYF. The CDR3 DNA reads TGTGCCAGCAGCCCCCGACAGAACCAAGAGACCCAGTACTTC.

The chain is built from TRBV19 and TRBJ1-1; D call uncertain. This CDR3 contains 10 residues. V was pared by 5 bases and J by 4 bases, with 2 bases between. Germline V lookup: CDR1 LNHDA, CDR2 SQIVND (reference sequence). The CDR3 bases are TGTGCCAGTAGTGGCACTGAAGCTTTCTTT. Translation: CASSGTEAFF.

This chain uses TRBV30 with TRBJ1-1; the match to TRBD1 covers 8 bases. V shed 4 bases and J 0 bases; nucleotides not matched to a gene: 4. Germline V CDR1 and CDR2: GTSNPN, SVGIG (reference sequence). The CDR3 totals 14 residues. The DNA of the CDR3 is TGTGCCTGGAACTGGGGACAGGTGAACACTGAAGCTTTCTTT. It yields the protein CAWNWGQVNTEAFF.

This sequence joins TRBV2 and TRBJ2-2; the D gene is possibly TRBD1 (6 bases). The CDR3 consists of 14 residues. V was pared by 7 bases and J by 2 bases, with 11 bases between. The V gene's germline CDR1 is SNHLY and CDR2 FYNNEI. CDR3: CASILDSNTGELFF. Written as DNA, the CDR3 is TGTGCCAGCATATTGGACAGCAACACCGGGGAGCTGTTTTTT.

The rearrangement uses TRBV7-2 and TRBJ2-5; D gene unclear. CDR1 is SGHTA and CDR2 is FQGNSA in the germline V gene. The CDR3 length is 13 residues. The ends were cut back, 5 bases at V and 5 bases at J, with 12 bases in the middle. The CDR3: CASSPPPGETQYF. DNA of the CDR3: TGTGCCAGCAGCCCGCCACCTGGGGAGACCCAGTACTTC.

Remarks on this clone: Other DNA sequences within the sample encode an identical CDR3. The rearrangement uses TRBV5-1 and TRBJ2-1, with TRBD1 identical over 12 bases. The CDR3 has 17 amino acids. Unmatched junction bases numbered 15, after V lost 5 bases and J lost 9 bases. Germline CDR1 SGHRS, CDR2 YFSETQ. The CDR3 sequence: CASSPGTGGVGRGEQFF. CDR3 in DNA: TGCGCCAGCAGTCCCGGGACAGGGGGCGTCGGGCGTGGTGAGCAGTTCTTC.

The chain uses TRBV5-4 and TRBJ2-5; D perhaps matches TRBD1 (5 bases). CDR3 length: 14 residues. Germline V gene data show CDR1 as SGHNT and CDR2 as YYREEE (reference sequence). V was clipped by 2 bases and J by 4 bases, with 12 bases between them. The CDR3 DNA sequence: TGTGCCAGCAGCTTTGGCAGGGTGCCAGAGACCCAGTACTTC. Translation gives CASSFGRVPETQYF.